Shown below are 20 T cell receptor beta chains from a single sample sequenced in a study of cytomegalovirus exposure and HLA in healthy donors. Researchers ran the PCR with 60 Vbeta and 13 Jbeta primers. Produced via immunoSEQ multiplex PCR; TCRdb's table is partial and in-frame only. The sample carries around 170,000 clones, around 68% recorded once. The sequencing sample was made of PBMCs. The source of these receptors is a girl between 10 and 17 years old in good health and CMV-seronegative.

This clone was recorded a few times. The J gene is TRBJ1-4, the V gene TRBV6-5, with TRBD1 matching over 8 bases. The CDR3 is 14 residues long. The ends lost 1 base at V and 7 bases at J; junction bases unmatched: 2. From germline, CDR1 is MNHEY and CDR2 SVGAGI. The CDR3 loop reads CASSYLDRAEKLFF. Here the CDR3 DNA reads TGTGCCAGCAGTTACTTGGACAGGGCTGAAAAACTGTTTTTT.

The chain is built from TRBV7-8 and TRBJ2-1, with 8 positions matching TRBD2. Germline lookup yields CDR1 SGHVS and CDR2 FQNEAQ. The V and J ends lost 5 bases and 4 bases, in that order; junction bases with no gene match: 7. The CDR3 extends over 15 amino acids. For the CDR3, the DNA is TGTGCCAGCAGCCAAGGGCGCGGGGGGTACAATGAGCAGTTCTTC. It translates to CASSQGRGGYNEQFF.

The rearrangement uses TRBV12-5 and TRBJ1-5, with D perhaps matching TRBD1 (5 bases). Germline V gene sequence: CDR1 LGHNT, CDR2 FRNRAP. The V end lost 4 bases, the J end lost 1 base, and 8 bases lay between the germline ends. CDR3 length equals 14 residues. CDR3 residues: CASGSGVSNQPQHF. The CDR3 coding sequence is TGTGCTAGTGGTTCGGGGGTGAGCAATCAGCCCCAGCATTTT.

As for this clone: Additional DNA sequences in this sample encode the identical CDR3. The chain links TRBV6-5 to TRBJ1-4; weak D call: TRBD1 (5 bases). Germline V gene data show CDR1 as MNHEY and CDR2 as SVGAGI. The V gene lost 6 bases and the J gene lost 8 bases, with 16 bases spanning the gap. This CDR3 contains 14 residues. CDR3 nucleotides: TGTGCCAGCAGCCTCGGGGGGTTGGGAGAAAAACTGTTTTTT. Translation gives CASSLGGLGEKLFF.

The chain links TRBV13 to TRBJ2-3, with 8 bases aligning to TRBD2. Germline V gene data show CDR1 as PRHDT and CDR2 as FYEKMQ (reference sequence). With 0 bases clipped from V and 2 bases from J, the junction kept 4 bases outside the gene matches. This CDR3 region has 16 residues. The CDR3 DNA sequence: TGTGCCAGCAGCTTAGGCGGGGGGGCCGCCACAGATACGCAGTATTTT. This encodes CASSLGGGAATDTQYF.

In this sample, this clone turned up a few times. The rearrangement joins TRBV7-9 to TRBJ1-5; TRBD1 matches at 7 bases. The junction had 5 bases not matched to a gene; V was cut back by 1 base and J by 2 bases. Germline CDR1 reads SEHNR; CDR2 reads FQNEAQ (reference sequence). The CDR3 is 16 residues long. The CDR3 spells CASSLGARGGNQPQHF. The CDR3 coding sequence is TGTGCCAGCAGCTTAGGGGCCAGGGGGGGCAATCAGCCCCAGCATTTT. Full variable domain (missing parts from reference TRBV7-9 and TRBJ1-5): DTGVSQNPRHKITKRGQNVTFRCDPISEHNRLYWYRQTLGQGPEFLTYFQNEAQLEKSRLLSDRFSAERPKGSFSTLEIQRTEQGDSAMYLCASSLGARGGNQPQHFGDGTRLSIL.

This clone is a singleton in its sample. V is TRBV4-1 and J is TRBJ2-3; D is unclear. Trimming took off 3 bases at V and 2 bases at J, with 18 bases between the two ends. The CDR3 extends over 17 amino acids. Looked up from germline, CDR1 is MGHRA and CDR2 is YSYEKL. The CDR3 loop is CASSQPSGVFYTDTQYF. The CDR3, as DNA: TGCGCCAGCAGCCAGCCTAGTGGAGTATTTTACACAGATACGCAGTATTTT.

V is TRBV9 and J is TRBJ1-6; weak D call: TRBD1 (5 bases). The V end was cut by 0 bases, the J end by 7 bases, with 11 bases between. This CDR3 has 15 amino acids. Germline-derived CDR1 and CDR2 are SGDLS and YYNGEE. CDR3 sequence reads: CASSVDGRENSPLHF. The DNA for the CDR3 is TGTGCCAGCAGCGTAGATGGCAGGGAAAATTCACCCCTCCACTTT.

This clone has more than one count but fewer than ten. The chain carries TRBV5-5 and TRBJ2-7; 7 positions agree with TRBD1. The CDR3 runs to 16 residues. The V segment lost 3 bases and the J segment 0 bases; nucleotides outside the gene matches: 9. Germline V CDR1 and CDR2: SGHKS, YYEKEE (reference sequence). CDR3 bases: TGTGCCAGCAGCTCCGGTACAGGGGACCACTCCTACGAGCAGTACTTC. It codes for CASSSGTGDHSYEQYF.

V usage is TRBV19 and J usage is TRBJ2-1; D gene ambiguous. Trimming removed 10 bases from V and 6 bases from J, with 7 bases in between. This CDR3 has 10 residues. Germline assignment: CDR1 LNHDA and CDR2 SQIVND (reference sequence). The DNA for the CDR3 is TGTGCCACTCAGTCCAATGAGCAGTTCTTC. This translates into CATQSNEQFF.

V and J are TRBV6-1 and TRBJ2-7; D might be TRBD1 (5 bases). Trimming removed 0 bases at V and 1 base at J, with 7 bases between. The CDR3 totals 14 residues. The germline gives CDR1 MNHNS, CDR2 SASEGT. CDR3 in DNA: TGTGCCAGCAGTGAAGCGCGGACATCCTACGAGCAGTACTTC. Protein: CASSEARTSYEQYF.

The rearrangement links TRBV2 to TRBJ1-5; the D is unclear. CDR1 and CDR2 (germline): SNHLY, FYNNEI. The CDR3 is 15 amino acids. V gave up 1 base and J gave up 2 bases, with 9 bases separating them. For the CDR3, the DNA is TGTGCCAGCAGTGAAGATCCCGCAGGCAATCAGCCCCAGCATTTT. This sequence encodes CASSEDPAGNQPQHF.

The chain links TRBV5-1 to TRBJ2-5, with 9 bases matching TRBD1. Germline values: CDR1 SGHRS, CDR2 YFSETQ. There are 14 residues in the CDR3. The V gene end was trimmed by 4 bases and the J gene end by 2 bases; junction bases not matched to a gene: 3. The CDR3 protein is CASSKGTGQETQYF. The CDR3 DNA sequence: TGCGCCAGCAGCAAGGGGACAGGGCAAGAGACCCAGTACTTC.

Here the CDR3 DNA reads TGCGCCAGCAGTCAAGCCGCGGACAGGGAATCGCAAGATACGCAGTATTTT. Translated: CASSQAADRESQDTQYF. The chain combines TRBV23-1 with TRBJ2-3; 8 bases align to TRBD1. TRBV23-1 falls under the ORF class, with uncertain function. This CDR3 has 17 residues. The ends lost 2 bases at V and 5 bases at J; junction bases unmatched: 12.

The V gene is TRBV27, the J gene TRBJ1-5; 8 bases fit TRBD1. The CDR3 totals 16 residues. V shed 2 bases and J 5 bases; nucleotides not matched to a gene: 8. Germline V lookup: CDR1 MNHEY, CDR2 SMNVEV (reference sequence). The CDR3 here is CASSLPGQGLDQPQHF. The CDR3 DNA follows: TGTGCCAGCAGTTTACCTGGACAGGGTTTGGATCAGCCCCAGCATTTT.

CDR3 in DNA: TGTGCCAGTAGTATATCTTTAAGGGGCACTGAAGCTTTCTTT. Protein product: CASSISLRGTEAFF. The J gene is TRBJ1-1, the V gene TRBV19; TRBD1 is a possible D gene (5 bases). The V gene lost 2 bases and the J gene lost 4 bases, with 11 bases spanning the gap. The V gene's germline CDR1 is LNHDA and CDR2 SQIVND (reference sequence). This CDR3 region has 14 residues. Based on the CDR3 plus reference TRBV19 and TRBJ1-1, the full variable domain is DGGITQSPKYLFRKEGQNVTLSCEQNLNHDAMYWYRQDPGQGLRLIYYSQIVNDFQKGDIAEGYSVSREKKESFPLTVTSAQKNPTAFYLCASSISLRGTEAFFGQGTRLTVV.

The chain is built from TRBV15 and TRBJ2-5, with 7 positions matching TRBD1. The ends lost 6 bases at V and 5 bases at J; junction bases unmatched: 9. From germline, CDR1 is LNHNV and CDR2 YYDKDF (reference sequence). The CDR3 totals 14 residues. CDR3 bases: TGTGCCACCAGAATCACAGGGGTGGTGGAGACCCAGTACTTC. This sequence encodes CATRITGVVETQYF.

This clone turned up a few times. CDR3 coding DNA: TGTGCCAGCAGCTTAGGACAGGTGGGCACAGATACGCAGTATTTT. This codes for CASSLGQVGTDTQYF. This chain uses TRBV7-6 with TRBJ2-3, with D possibly TRBD1 on 6 matching bases. CDR1 and CDR2 from the germline V gene are SGHVS and FNYEAQ. The CDR3 consists of 15 residues. The V gene lost 1 base and the J gene lost 1 base, with 9 bases spanning the gap.

The CDR3 region has the DNA TGTGCCAGCAGCCGAAAAGGGGCCGCTAATGAAAAACTGTTTTTT. Its protein is CASSRKGAANEKLFF. The chain recombines TRBV14 with TRBJ1-4; a weak D match, TRBD1 (5 bases). The CDR3 contains 15 residues. V dropped 4 bases and J dropped 3 bases, with 12 bases sitting between them. CDR1 is SGHDN and CDR2 is FVKESK in the germline V gene.

V and J are TRBV4-1 and TRBJ1-2, with no clear D. The CDR3 totals 16 residues. V lost 0 bases, J lost 1 base, and 12 bases lay in between. Germline CDR1 MGHRA, CDR2 YSYEKL. In nucleotides, the CDR3 is TGCGCCAGCAGCCAAGACCTTAGCAGTGATAACTATGGCTACACCTTC. This sequence encodes CASSQDLSSDNYGYTF.